One and the same sample provided the 32 T cell receptor beta chains below, sequenced in a study of blood T cell repertoires in COVID-19 (TCRdb year 2020). To prepare the library, the immunoSEQ multiplex PCR assay was applied. This immuneACCESS table, as held by TCRdb, lists in-frame sequences with V and J called but not all clones. Of the missing ones, under half trace to an unresolved V gene in checked studies; the others have no known cause. The sample table lists 350,000 to 500,000 clones, 70% to 90% of them with a count of one. Approximately 1.5% of the sample comes from the top ten. The sequenced sample consisted of PBMCs or T cells enriched from blood (not recorded which). These receptors came from a woman aged 18 to 35 who had been exposed to COVID-19.

This clone has a single count. The gene calls are TRBV18 and TRBJ1-1; maybe TRBD1 (6 bases). The CDR3 covers 14 residues. Trimming cost V 5 bases and J 1 base, with 11 bases left between them. Germline-derived CDR1 and CDR2 are KGHSH and LQKENI. In DNA, the CDR3 is TGTGCCAGCTCATTTTCCAGGGGGAACACTGAAGCTTTCTTT. This gives the protein CASSFSRGNTEAFF.

The chain employs TRBV4-1 and TRBJ2-2; a possible D gene is TRBD1 (5 bases). This CDR3 has 16 residues. Germline CDR1 and CDR2: MGHRA and YSYEKL. V shed 1 base and J shed 2 bases, with 11 bases lying between them. In DNA form, the CDR3 reads TGCGCCAGCAGCCAAGCTCTGACAGTTAACACCGGGGAGCTGTTTTTT. Amino acid sequence: CASSQALTVNTGELFF.

The V call is TRBV7-2, the J call TRBJ2-7; TRBD2 matches 7 bases. Germline CDR1 SGHTA, CDR2 FQGNSA. The CDR3 covers 15 residues. V dropped 5 bases and J dropped 7; count of bases not matched to a gene: 14. Written as DNA, the CDR3 is TGTGCCAGCAGCCCCTACGTTTTGGGGGGGGGAGAGCAGTACTTC. As protein: CASSPYVLGGGEQYF.

This clone was found a few times. The sample holds other DNA sequences that translate to the same CDR3. V and J are TRBV27 and TRBJ2-1; TRBD2 matches 7 bases. Germline V gives CDR1 MNHEY, CDR2 SMNVEV (reference sequence). The V and J ends lost 5 bases and 7 bases, in that order; junction bases with no gene match: 8. CDR3 size: 14 residues. The CDR3 region is CASSPGTTYNEQFF. The CDR3 nucleotides are TGTGCCAGCAGTCCAGGGACTACTTATAATGAGCAGTTCTTC.

The V and J genes are TRBV28 and TRBJ1-4; the D gene is possibly TRBD1 (6 bases). Between the trimmed V and J ends, which lost 4 bases and 0 bases, there was a span of 15 bases. CDR1 and CDR2 from the germline V gene are MDHEN and SYDVKM. This CDR3 is 17 amino acids long. CDR3 protein: CASSSRGALATNEKLFF. CDR3 DNA: TGTGCCAGCAGTTCCAGGGGCGCACTTGCAACTAATGAAAAACTGTTTTTT.

The V gene is TRBV4-2, the J gene TRBJ2-7; 12 bases map to TRBD1. The CDR3 consists of 15 residues. V lost 3 bases and J lost 4; bases outside the gene matches: 4. Germline V gives CDR1 LGHNA, CDR2 YNFKEQ. As DNA, the CDR3 is TGTGCCAGCAGCCACCCGGGACAGGGGGCGTACGAGCAGTACTTC. It codes for CASSHPGQGAYEQYF.

The chain joins TRBV28 to TRBJ1-4, with 7 bases lining up with TRBD1. In germline, CDR1 is MDHEN, CDR2 SYDVKM. The CDR3 runs 12 residues. Trimming cost V 4 bases and J 7 bases; bases outside gene matches: 0. CDR3 amino acids: CASSSGGEKLFF. In DNA, the CDR3 is TGTGCCAGCAGTTCAGGGGGTGAAAAACTGTTTTTT. The complete variable domain, with remaining parts taken from reference TRBV28 and TRBJ1-4, reads DVKVTQSSRYLVKRTGEKVFLECVQDMDHENMFWYRQDPGLGLRLIYFSYDVKMKEKGDIPEGYSVSREKKERFSLILESASTNQTSMYLCASSSGGEKLFFGSGTQLSVL.

The J gene is TRBJ2-7, the V gene TRBV27; the D gene is possibly TRBD1 (5 bases). The CDR3 has 15 residues. Trimming took off 7 bases at V and 2 bases at J, with 18 bases between the two ends. Germline V gene sequence: CDR1 MNHEY, CDR2 SMNVEV (reference sequence). For the CDR3, the DNA is TGTGCCAGCAAAGGTATATCAGGGTGGACCTACGAGCAGTACTTC. Translation gives CASKGISGWTYEQYF.

This clone has a handful of counts. The chain links TRBV5-5 to TRBJ1-2; D possibly corresponds to TRBD1 (6 bases). Looked up from germline, CDR1 is SGHKS and CDR2 is YYEKEE (reference sequence). Between the trimmed V and J ends, which lost 5 bases and 5 bases, there was a span of 19 bases. CDR3 length: 15 residues. The CDR3 region is CASRPETGTRYGYTF. Here the CDR3 DNA reads TGTGCCAGCAGACCAGAGACAGGTACTCGGTATGGCTACACCTTC.

This clone was detected only a few times. The chain couples TRBV7-9 to TRBJ1-6, with D perhaps TRBD1 (5 bases). Trimming shortened V by 4 bases and J by 9 bases, and 19 bases separated the two germline ends. CDR3 length: 16 amino acids. In germline, CDR1 is SEHNR, CDR2 FQNEAQ (reference sequence). Here the CDR3 DNA reads TGTGCCAGCAGCTCACCGGCGGGGGTGGAGGTTTCACCCCTCCACTTT. Its protein is CASSSPAGVEVSPLHF. Looking up the rest from reference TRBV7-9 and TRBJ1-6 gives the full variable domain: DTGVSQNPRHKITKRGQNVTFRCDPISEHNRLYWYRQTLGQGPEFLTYFQNEAQLEKSRLLSDRFSAERPKGSFSTLEIQRTEQGDSAMYLCASSSPAGVEVSPLHFGNGTRLTVT.

The chain links TRBV5-1 to TRBJ2-1; TRBD2 matches 11 bases. The CDR3 extends over 15 amino acids. Trimming took 2 bases from V and 6 from J; bases not matched to a gene: 4. CDR1 and CDR2 from the germline V gene are SGHRS and YFSETQ. CDR3 amino acids: CASSFTSGSTNEQFF. The CDR3 DNA follows: TGCGCCAGCAGCTTTACTAGCGGGAGCACCAATGAGCAGTTCTTC.

V is TRBV5-6 and J is TRBJ2-6; D unclear. Trimming took 6 bases from V and 4 from J, leaving 8 bases between them. The CDR3 loop spans 13 amino acids. Germline CDR1 and CDR2: SGHDT and YYEEEE. CDR3 DNA: TGTGCCAGCACCCAGACAGGGGCCAACGTCCTGACTTTC. It yields the protein CASTQTGANVLTF.

The chain couples TRBV25-1 to TRBJ2-1; TRBD2 matches 8 bases. Trimming removed 1 base from V and 12 bases from J; junction bases left unmatched: 5. The CDR3 has 13 residues. Looked up from germline, CDR1 is MGHDK and CDR2 is SYGVNS. CDR3 region: CASSESSGSRQFF. CDR3 nucleotides: TGTGCCAGCAGTGAATCGAGCGGGAGTCGGCAGTTCTTC.

The rearrangement links TRBV21-1 to TRBJ1-2; the table's TRBD1 call for D was not verified on the DNA. TRBV21-1 is listed as a pseudogene. This CDR3 spans 14 amino acids. As DNA, the CDR3 is TGTGCCAGCAGGTGGTCCCGAAACCGCAGGGGCTACACCTTC. Protein sequence: CASRWSRNRRGYTF.

This chain connects TRBV3-1 (or the pseudogene TRBV3-2) to TRBJ1-2; D is perhaps TRBD1 (5 bases). Between the trimmed V and J ends, which lost 0 bases and 6 bases, there was a span of 17 bases. The CDR3 contains 16 residues. CDR1 is LGHDT, CDR2 YNNKEL, per germline (reference sequence). CDR3 sequence reads: CASSQDPRGIGDGYTF. The CDR3 coding sequence is TGTGCCAGCAGCCAAGATCCTCGGGGGATTGGTGATGGCTACACCTTC.

DNA for the CDR3: TGTGCCAGCAGTTTCCCCCTGGGCGGGGGTAGCTACGAGCAGTACTTC. The encoded protein is CASSFPLGGGSYEQYF. The V and J genes are TRBV28 and TRBJ2-7; TRBD2 aligns across 7 bases. The V gene end was trimmed by 3 bases and the J gene end by 3 bases; junction bases not matched to a gene: 11. CDR1 and CDR2 (germline): MDHEN, SYDVKM. There are 16 residues in the CDR3.

This rearrangement joins TRBV4-3 to TRBJ2-4; TRBD1 is a possible D gene (6 bases). This CDR3 has 15 residues. CDR1 is LGHNA and CDR2 is YSLEER in the germline V gene. Deletions cut 1 base from V and 9 bases from J, with 16 bases between. CDR3: CASSQGIQGWGIQYF. CDR3 nucleotides: TGCGCCAGCAGCCAAGGAATACAGGGTTGGGGCATTCAGTACTTC.

The CDR3 DNA reads as TGTGCCAGCACAGTCGGGGTAAACACTGAAGCTTTCTTT. Amino acid sequence: CASTVGVNTEAFF. This rearrangement joins TRBV28 to TRBJ1-1; D ambiguous. V was shortened by 7 bases and J by 2 bases, with 11 bases between the two germline ends. This CDR3 has 13 amino acids. Germline CDR1 MDHEN, CDR2 SYDVKM.

The chain has TRBV6-1 and TRBJ2-3, with TRBD1 matching 7 bases. This CDR3 is 16 amino acids long. V trimming: 1 base; J trimming: 0 bases; junction bases outside the gene matches: 4. Germline V gene sequence: CDR1 MNHNS, CDR2 SASEGT. The CDR3, as DNA: TGTGCCAGCAGTGAAGGACAGGGTTGGAGCACAGATACGCAGTATTTT. Protein product: CASSEGQGWSTDTQYF.

The chain recombines TRBV27 with TRBJ2-7; D may be TRBD1 (5 bases). Per the germline V gene, CDR1 is MNHEY and CDR2 is SMNVEV (reference sequence). The CDR3 runs to 15 residues. Trimming shortened V by 0 bases and J by 4 bases, and 13 bases separated the two germline ends. In DNA form, the CDR3 reads TGTGCCAGCAGTTTATCTGCACAGGCGCCGTACGAGCAGTACTTC. It yields the protein CASSLSAQAPYEQYF.

The chain links TRBV2 to TRBJ2-7, with D tentatively TRBD1 (6 bases). This CDR3 is built from 16 residues. V was clipped by 6 bases and J by 4 bases, with 22 bases between them. Per the germline V gene, CDR1 is SNHLY and CDR2 is FYNNEI. As DNA, the CDR3 is TGTGCCAGCAGGAGAATCGGGGCAGGGGAAGGGTACGAGCAGTACTTC. Protein product: CASRRIGAGEGYEQYF. Based on the CDR3 plus reference TRBV2 and TRBJ2-7, the full variable domain is EPEVTQTPSHQVTQMGQEVILRCVPISNHLYFYWYRQILGQKVEFLVSFYNNEISEKSEIFDDQFSVERPDGSNFTLKIRSTKLEDSAMYFCASRRIGAGEGYEQYFGPGTRLTVT.

V usage is TRBV2 and J usage is TRBJ1-1, with D possibly being TRBD1 (5 bases). CDR3 size: 14 residues. The ends were cut back, 4 bases at V and 5 bases at J, with 14 bases in the middle. Germline V gives CDR1 SNHLY, CDR2 FYNNEI. CDR3 sequence reads: CASSATQGLTEAFF. The CDR3 bases are TGTGCCAGCAGTGCGACCCAGGGACTTACTGAAGCTTTCTTT.

The chain combines TRBV6-5 with TRBJ2-7; weak D call: TRBD2 (6 bases). The V end lost 2 bases, the J end lost 6 bases, and 14 bases lay between the germline ends. CDR3 length equals 14 residues. CDR1 and CDR2 from the germline V gene are MNHEY and SVGAGI. This CDR3 is CASSYALRGGEQYF. The CDR3 DNA sequence: TGTGCCAGCAGTTACGCTCTTCGGGGAGGCGAGCAGTACTTC.

The J gene is TRBJ2-7, the V gene TRBV7-8; no reliable D call. With 4 bases removed from V and 9 bases from J, the gap between germline ends came to 19 bases. Looked up from germline, CDR1 is SGHVS and CDR2 is FQNEAQ. The CDR3 contains 14 residues. The CDR3 loop reads CASSYYQDPKGQYF. The DNA of the CDR3 is TGTGCCAGCAGCTACTACCAAGACCCAAAAGGGCAGTACTTC. The full variable domain, completed using reference TRBV7-8 and TRBJ2-7, is GAGVSQSPRYKVAKRGQDVALRCDPISGHVSLFWYQQALGQGPEFLTYFQNEAQLDKSGLPSDRFFAERPEGSVSTLKIQRTQQEDSAVYLCASSYYQDPKGQYFGPGTRLTVT.

The rearrangement links TRBV3-1 (or the pseudogene TRBV3-2) to TRBJ1-1, with D perhaps matching TRBD1 (6 bases). V lost 1 base to trimming and J lost 5 bases, with 8 bases between them. The CDR3 is 13 residues long. CDR1 is LGHDT and CDR2 is YNNKEL in the germline V gene (reference sequence). The chain's CDR3 is CASSQGGGTEAFF. The CDR3 coding sequence is TGTGCCAGCAGCCAAGGAGGGGGAACTGAAGCTTTCTTT.

The chain uses TRBV9 and TRBJ2-2, with TRBD1 as a possible D gene (6 bases). The germline V and J ends were trimmed by 3 bases and 4 bases, with 13 bases remaining between them. The CDR3 spans 15 residues. Germline values: CDR1 SGDLS, CDR2 YYNGEE. CDR3 bases: TGTGCCAGCAGCGAAAACGACAGGTTCACCGGGGAGCTGTTTTTT. It is translated as CASSENDRFTGELFF.

The CDR3 loop reads CASRREGNEKLFF. The CDR3 nucleotides read TGTGCCAGCAGGAGGGAGGGAAATGAAAAACTGTTTTTT. The V gene is TRBV7-9, the J gene TRBJ1-4; D unclear. CDR3 length: 13 amino acids. Germline assignment: CDR1 SEHNR and CDR2 FQNEAQ (reference sequence). The V end was cut by 6 bases, the J end by 5 bases, with 10 bases between.

The chain joins TRBV9 to TRBJ1-1; 10 bases align to TRBD1. V trimming: 4 bases; J trimming: 3 bases; junction bases outside the gene matches: 6. The CDR3 consists of 15 residues. Germline CDR1 is SGDLS and CDR2 is YYNGEE. CDR3 sequence (DNA): TGTGCCAGCAGCATAGGACAGGGGGGATACACTGAAGCTTTCTTT. This translates into CASSIGQGGYTEAFF.

This clone appeared a single time. This sequence joins TRBV28 and TRBJ2-1; TRBD1 agrees at 10 bases. This CDR3 region has 16 residues. Germline V gene lookup returns CDR1 MDHEN and CDR2 SYDVKM. V lost 6 bases, J lost 4 bases, and 9 bases stayed unmatched. CDR3 in amino acids: CASRPTGGVRYNEQFF. The CDR3 coding sequence is TGTGCCAGCAGGCCGACAGGGGGCGTACGTTACAATGAGCAGTTCTTC.

The sample holds a few counts of this clone. This chain connects TRBV7-8 to TRBJ2-1; 15 positions match TRBD2. Looked up from germline, CDR1 is SGHVS and CDR2 is FQNEAQ. The junction had 7 bases not matched to a gene; V was cut back by 4 bases and J by 12 bases. This CDR3 is built from 15 residues. This CDR3 is CASSSGLAGGPGQFF. CDR3 DNA sequence: TGTGCCAGCAGCTCAGGACTAGCGGGGGGGCCCGGGCAGTTCTTC.

This chain links TRBV7-2 with TRBJ2-5; TRBD1 matches at 10 bases. The germline V gene encodes CDR1 SGHTA and CDR2 FQGNSA. The V gene end was trimmed by 1 base and the J gene end by 6 bases; junction bases not matched to a gene: 8. This CDR3 has 16 residues. The CDR3 region is CASSLEVRTGGQTQYF. In DNA, the CDR3 is TGTGCCAGCAGCTTAGAAGTTAGGACAGGGGGACAGACCCAGTACTTC.

The sample holds one count of this clone. This chain links TRBV3-1 (or the pseudogene TRBV3-2) with TRBJ1-1; 10 bases agree with TRBD1. The CDR3 consists of 14 residues. V trimming: 3 bases; J trimming: 4 bases; junction bases outside the gene matches: 2. Germline lookup yields CDR1 LGHDT and CDR2 YNNKEL (reference sequence). This CDR3 is CASSHWDRGTEAFF. Written as DNA, the CDR3 is TGTGCCAGCAGCCACTGGGACAGGGGCACTGAAGCTTTCTTT.